The next 20 T cell receptor beta chains were all read from a single sample in a study of CD8+ T cells in alopecia areata. After isolation, RNA underwent reverse transcription to generate cDNA as the sequencing template. Method: immunoSEQ multiplex PCR; TCRdb's copy keeps in-frame clones and lacks some. The sample gives roughly 92,000 clones, about three quarters of which show up once; roughly 17% is in the top ten. Treatment reported: oral pan-JAK inhibitor, 5-10 mg twice daily. Sequenced here: CD8+ T cells sorted from blood, sampled around week 46, from a patient treated with tofacitinib. The receptor set was obtained from a human donor with alopecia areata.

This clone turned up a few times. This chain connects TRBV11-2 to TRBJ2-7, with 8 bases identical to TRBD1. This CDR3 has 15 amino acids. Germline CDR1 reads SGHAT; CDR2 reads FQNNGV. J was trimmed by 1 base and V by 1 base; bases with no gene match: 3. The CDR3 spells CASSLGQGISYEQYF. As DNA, the CDR3 is TGTGCCAGCAGCTTAGGACAGGGGATTTCCTACGAGCAGTACTTC.

This sequence joins TRBV28 and TRBJ1-1; D possibly corresponds to TRBD1 (5 bases). Germline V gene lookup returns CDR1 MDHEN and CDR2 SYDVKM. The CDR3 has 13 residues. V was pared by 1 base and J by 8 bases, with 11 bases between. The CDR3 reads CASSLYYGQEAFF. The CDR3 DNA is TGTGCCAGCAGTTTATACTACGGACAAGAAGCTTTCTTT.

In its sample, this clone was seen once. V is TRBV19 and J is TRBJ1-2; 8 bases are a match to TRBD1. V lost 6 bases and J lost 8; bases outside the gene matches: 14. Germline values: CDR1 LNHDA, CDR2 SQIVND (reference sequence). This CDR3 comprises 15 residues. CDR3 region: CASSEVPTGARGYTF. The DNA of the CDR3 is TGTGCCAGTAGCGAGGTCCCGACAGGGGCGAGGGGCTACACCTTC.

The V call is TRBV7-3, the J call TRBJ2-1; tentatively, D is TRBD1 (7 bases). This CDR3 comprises 17 residues. V gave up 2 bases and J gave up 5 bases, with 19 bases separating them. Per germline, CDR1 SGHTA and CDR2 FQGTGA. The CDR3 protein is CASSLHGRDSEDNEQFF. The CDR3, as DNA: TGTGCCAGCAGCTTACATGGGCGGGACAGCGAAGACAATGAGCAGTTCTTC. The whole variable domain, remainder taken from reference TRBV7-3 and TRBJ2-1, is GAGVSQTPSNKVTEKGKYVELRCDPISGHTALYWYRQSLGQGPEFLIYFQGTGAADDSGLPNDRFFAVRPEGSVSTLKIQRTERGDSAVYLCASSLHGRDSEDNEQFFGPGTRLTVL.

The rearrangement joins TRBV23-1 to TRBJ1-1; TRBD1 aligns across 8 bases. TRBV23-1 has ORF status, its function being uncertain. This CDR3 comprises 14 residues. Losses at the gene ends were 7 bases for V and 4 bases for J; bases not matched to a gene: 8. The CDR3 reads CASTSRGRCTEAFF. The CDR3 DNA is TGCGCCAGCACCTCCAGGGGGCGGTGCACTGAAGCTTTCTTT.

The chain links TRBV5-4 to TRBJ2-1, with D possibly called TRBD1 or TRBD2 (6 bases each). V lost 4 bases, J lost 7 bases, and 18 bases lay in between. The CDR3 extends over 15 amino acids. The germline V gene has CDR1 SGHNT and CDR2 YYREEE (reference sequence). CDR3 nucleotides: TGTGCCAGCAGCCCCATCGAAGGGGGGCAAAATGAGCAGTTCTTC. Encoded protein: CASSPIEGGQNEQFF.

This clone appeared a few times. The sample has other DNA sequences that encode this CDR3 too. The J gene is TRBJ2-2, the V gene TRBV30, with TRBD2 as a possible D gene (5 bases). Germline V gives CDR1 GTSNPN, CDR2 SVGIG (reference sequence). The CDR3 consists of 14 residues. Trimming pared 3 bases from V and 1 base from J, leaving 9 bases between. The CDR3 coding sequence is TGTGCCTGGAGCGCCGGGGTGAACACCGGGGAGCTGTTTTTT. Protein: CAWSAGVNTGELFF.

V is TRBV21-1 and J is TRBJ1-5; the table's D gene call, TRBD1, was not cross checked with the DNA. TRBV21-1 is classified as a pseudogene. This CDR3 has 19 amino acids. The CDR3 loop is CASRAHRGRKGGFNQPQHF. As DNA, the CDR3 is TGTGCCAGCAGAGCCCACAGGGGGCGAAAGGGGGGGTTCAATCAGCCCCAGCATTTT.

The chain links TRBV15 to TRBJ2-3; D call uncertain. Trimming shortened V by 5 bases and J by 3 bases, and 9 bases separated the two germline ends. The CDR3 runs 13 residues. Germline-derived CDR1 and CDR2 are LNHNV and YYDKDF (reference sequence). For the CDR3, the DNA is TGTGCCACCAGCGCCGACCGGACAGATACGCAGTATTTT. As protein: CATSADRTDTQYF.

The chain combines TRBV30 with TRBJ1-1; 10 bases map to TRBD1. Losses at the gene ends were 5 bases for V and 1 base for J; bases not matched to a gene: 1. The germline V gene encodes CDR1 GTSNPN and CDR2 SVGIG (reference sequence). The CDR3 extends over 13 amino acids. CDR3 in amino acids: CAWGTGENTEAFF. DNA for the CDR3: TGTGCCTGGGGGACAGGGGAGAACACTGAAGCTTTCTTT.

This chain links TRBV2 with TRBJ1-5, with D possibly TRBD1 on 5 matching bases. This CDR3 spans 14 amino acids. V lost 6 bases and J lost 3, with 12 bases in between. Germline loops: CDR1 SNHLY, CDR2 FYNNEI. CDR3 residues: CASSPRGDNQPQHF. The CDR3 nucleotides are TGTGCCAGCAGCCCCCGGGGCGACAATCAGCCCCAGCATTTT.

This clone was counted a single time. The chain employs TRBV29-1 and TRBJ1-3; no clear D. Trimming removed 4 bases at V and 0 bases at J, with 10 bases between. Germline V gene sequence: CDR1 SQVTM, CDR2 ANQGSEA. There are 14 residues in the CDR3. CDR3 loop: CSVALWGSGNTIYF. In nucleotides, the CDR3 is TGCAGCGTTGCCTTGTGGGGCTCTGGAAACACCATATATTTT.

This clone appeared a single time. The rearrangement links TRBV15 to TRBJ2-4; TRBD2 is a possible D gene (5 bases). Germline values: CDR1 LNHNV, CDR2 YYDKDF (reference sequence). V was clipped by 0 bases and J by 8 bases, with 11 bases between them. The CDR3 has 14 residues. The CDR3 nucleotides read TGTGCCACCAGCAGAGATCGGAACGGGGACATTCAGTACTTC. Residues: CATSRDRNGDIQYF.

The chain's CDR3 is CASGPGSSTEQFF. CDR3 bases: TGTGCTAGTGGCCCGGGATCTAGCACTGAGCAGTTCTTC. The rearrangement links TRBV12-5 to TRBJ2-1, with D possibly matching TRBD2 (5 bases). V lost 6 bases and J lost 9, with 15 bases in between. The germline V gene encodes CDR1 LGHNT and CDR2 FRNRAP. The CDR3 sequence is 13 residues long.

This clone was recorded only once. The genes are TRBV19 and TRBJ2-7, with 9 bases aligning to TRBD1. Germline trimming cut 1 base from V and 3 bases from J; bases unmatched to any gene: 1. Germline V gene lookup returns CDR1 LNHDA and CDR2 SQIVND (reference sequence). This CDR3 region has 14 residues. The CDR3 loop is CASSIGQGDYEQYF. The CDR3 nucleotides are TGTGCCAGTAGTATAGGACAGGGGGACTACGAGCAGTACTTC.

V gene TRBV7-6 combines with J gene TRBJ2-2, with D possibly matching TRBD1 (6 bases). V lost 5 bases, J lost 0 bases, and 13 bases lay in between. Germline V gives CDR1 SGHVS, CDR2 FNYEAQ. The CDR3 loop spans 16 amino acids. The CDR3 sequence: CASSTRGFANTGELFF. The CDR3 region has the DNA TGTGCCAGCAGCACGAGGGGGTTCGCGAACACCGGGGAGCTGTTTTTT.

The genes are TRBV6-5 and TRBJ2-7; D uncertain. V was trimmed by 6 bases and J by 4 bases, leaving 7 bases between them. The CDR3 has 11 amino acids. The germline V gene encodes CDR1 MNHEY and CDR2 SVGAGI. This CDR3 reads CASRVGYEQYF. In DNA form, the CDR3 reads TGTGCCAGCAGGGTGGGATACGAGCAGTACTTC.

The chain recombines TRBV27 with TRBJ1-1; possibly TRBD1 for D (5 bases). The ends were cut back, 5 bases at V and 2 bases at J, with 9 bases in the middle. The CDR3 runs to 13 residues. Germline lookup yields CDR1 MNHEY and CDR2 SMNVEV (reference sequence). CDR3 coding DNA: TGTGCCAGCAGTGCAGGGAGTAACACTGAAGCTTTCTTT. Translation gives CASSAGSNTEAFF.

The chain couples TRBV27 to TRBJ1-5; 8 nucleotides agree with TRBD1. The germline gives CDR1 MNHEY, CDR2 SMNVEV (reference sequence). The V and J ends lost 6 bases and 2 bases, in that order; junction bases with no gene match: 6. There are 15 residues in the CDR3. This chain's CDR3 is CASRLGQGGNQPQHF. The CDR3 DNA is TGTGCCAGCAGACTTGGACAGGGCGGCAATCAGCCCCAGCATTTT.

This clone was recorded once. This chain uses TRBV4-3 with TRBJ2-6, with unresolved D. Germline loops: CDR1 LGHNA, CDR2 YSLEER. The CDR3 is 16 residues long. The ends were cut back, 0 bases at V and 0 bases at J, with 6 bases in the middle. The CDR3 sequence is CASSQDRSSGANVLTF. In nucleotides, the CDR3 is TGCGCCAGCAGCCAAGATCGTAGCTCTGGGGCCAACGTCCTGACTTTC.